The 4 T cell receptor beta chains listed next were all sequenced from one sample in a study of cytomegalovirus exposure and HLA in healthy donors. 60 Vbeta and 13 Jbeta primers were used in PCR. Libraries were prepared by immunoSEQ multiplex PCR; TCRdb keeps only in-frame clonotypes and omits some of them. The sample includes about 150,000 clones, 55% to 80% of them seen just once. The sequenced material came from PBMCs. These receptors originate from a woman in her fifties or sixties in good health and CMV-seropositive.

This clone was seen more than once but under ten times. This rearrangement joins TRBV7-2 to TRBJ1-1, with a possible D match to TRBD1 (5 bases). Germline assignment: CDR1 SGHTA and CDR2 FQGNSA. The CDR3 has 13 amino acids. V was shortened by 2 bases and J by 10 bases, with 14 bases between the two germline ends. The CDR3 DNA reads as TGTGCCAGCAGCTTAAGGGAGCGGGACGCAGCTTTCTTT. The encoded protein is CASSLRERDAAFF.

The sample holds a few counts of this clone. This chain uses TRBV28 with TRBJ2-6; tentatively, D is TRBD2 (6 bases). The CDR3 runs 19 residues. V lost 6 bases and J 4 bases, leaving 25 bases between the germline ends. Per the germline V gene, CDR1 is MDHEN and CDR2 is SYDVKM. CDR3 nucleotide sequence: TGTGCCAGCAGAGCTACCGTCGGGGGTACCCCGTCAGGGGCCAACGTCCTGACTTTC. Translated: CASRATVGGTPSGANVLTF.

This clone was recorded a few times. The chain joins TRBV5-1 to TRBJ2-5, with D hard to call. The J call may be wrong; the DNA end is better matched by TRBJ2-7. This CDR3 is 13 amino acids long. Germline assignment: CDR1 SGHRS and CDR2 YFSETQ. CDR3: CASSLAEYYEQYF. Written as DNA, the CDR3 is TGCGCCAGCAGCTTGGCCGAGTACTACGAGCAGTACTTC.

The table lists this clone with a few counts. The V and J genes are TRBV5-4 and TRBJ2-5; 11 positions match TRBD1. V dropped 3 bases and J dropped 5; count of bases not matched to a gene: 3. CDR3 length: 14 residues. The germline gives CDR1 SGHNT, CDR2 YYREEE (reference sequence). The CDR3: CASSWTGGAETQYF. The CDR3 coding sequence is TGTGCCAGCAGCTGGACAGGGGGCGCTGAGACCCAGTACTTC.